What follows describes a single T cell receptor beta chain. In this sample, this clonotype turned up a few times. Its antigen is currently not known. Nothing much larger sits one base from this clone, and base qualities are not available. Taken from the germline V gene, the CDR1 and CDR2 loops are SNHLY and FYNNEI. The CDR3 runs 13 amino acids, cysteine and phenylalanine included. Only the CDR3 portion is preserved as DNA: 39 bases, with reading frame beginning at the first base. V is pared back by 4 bases and J by 13 bases, with 19 bases lying between the germline termini. Reading the label with the study, this specimen's time point is: persistent/refractory GD, antithyroid drugs over 5 years with positive TRAb. For both TCR sequencing and RNA sequencing, RNA was extracted from PBMCs in TRIzol. The diagnosis of Graves' disease was made according to American Thyroid Association guidelines. Patients were recruited from an endocrinology department in Xi'an, China. From each patient, 7.5 to 9.5 milliliters of peripheral blood was collected into an EDTA anticoagulant tube. Ficoll Paque Plus density gradient separation was used to isolate PBMCs, and no further T cell sorting was done. An Agilent 2100 Bioanalyzer and agarose gel were used to check RNA quality, while a NanoDrop 2000 measured RNA concentration.

The sample belongs to a study of regulatory T cells in long-lasting Graves disease listed by TCRdb under 2021. For the study in its entirety: Persistent Graves' disease was defined as antithyroid drug treatment for over 5 years with persistently positive TSH receptor autoantibodies. Peripheral blood TCR sequencing and RNA sequencing compared persistent Graves' disease patients with newly diagnosed Graves' disease patients. The study was registered as a clinical trial and conducted in China. TCR sequencing covered about 13 persistent and some 20 newly diagnosed Graves' disease patients, around 33 samples in total. In the clinical cohort, patients with persistent Graves' disease had used antithyroid drugs for an average of about 9.4 years. General conclusions and limits of the study: Sequencing and analysis were limited to the TCR beta chain. Patients with persistent disease shared more public clonotypes (approximately 2,500) than newly diagnosed patients did (966). The authors acknowledged the small sample size as a limitation that may reduce accuracy. Persistent disease showed preferential use of TRBV28, TRBJ1-2 and TRBJ2-5, whereas newly diagnosed disease favored TRBV20-1 and TRBJ2-1. Compared with newly diagnosed patients, persistent Graves' disease patients had lower TCR Shannon entropy and fewer highly expanded clones, which suggests clonal expansion. Because the primary lesion, thyroid tissue, could not be accessed, the study looked at peripheral blood alone.

The library relied on multiplex PCR. The sequencer was an Illumina HiSeq 4000. iRepertoire HTBI primers and Arm-PCR amplification of CDR3 regions were used to construct TCR beta libraries. Before sequencing, the PCR products went through gel purification. The published analysis was carried out like this. Gene usage analysis of CDR3 amino acid clonotypes relied on the roughly 58 TRBV and 15 or so TRBJ segments identified across samples. Filtered high-quality paired reads were merged into contigs using COPE and FqMerger. BLAST was used to align contigs to IMGT TRBV, TRBD and TRBJ reference genes, and CDR3 was defined according to IMGT. Clonotypes above 0.1% frequency were classified as highly expanded clones. Shannon entropy was used to measure repertoire diversity, and the Gini coefficient was used to measure V-J evenness. Clonotypes shared by more than one individual were considered public. TCRdb cleaned the public reads at Q25 with fastp, built clones with MiXCR and kept in-frame beta chains. Duplicate CDR3 protein sequences are folded into a single record with the most common DNA and genes. V and J calls and clone size were set by TCRdb, not the authors. The sample table lists 400,000 to 450,000 distinct CDR3 sequences, less than 25% of them with a count of one. The ten largest clonotypes hold around 24% of the sample.

The chain is made from TRBV2 and TRBJ1-2, with the D gene not confidently named. The source material was peripheral blood mononuclear cells (PBMCs), sampled when the disease was refractory, from a patient treated with antithyroid drugs. The TCR was taken from a female donor with Graves disease. In nucleotide form, the sequence is TGTGCCAGCAGTGGACCAGAACCTAGAAGAAGCACCTTC. Its translation is CASSGPEPRRSTF.